The T cell receptor (beta chain) described here comes from a study of cytomegalovirus exposure and HLA in healthy donors. As for this clone: As yet, its antigen is unknown.

The CDR3 consists of 17 residues. The V and J ends lost 2 bases and 3 bases respectively, with 20 bases between them. Per germline, CDR1 SGHTA and CDR2 FQGTGA. The PCR had 60 Vbeta and 13 Jbeta primers. Libraries were prepared by immunoSEQ multiplex PCR; TCRdb keeps only in-frame clonotypes and omits some of them. The data hold roughly 130,000 clones, with about four fifths observed a single time. Study-level results: Reported results showed that the classifier diagnosed cytomegalovirus status with high specificity and sensitivity. A later analysis associated some 16,000 TCR beta sequences with HLA alleles at a 0.05 false discovery rate.

The chain carries TRBV7-3 and TRBJ2-7; a weak D match, TRBD1 (5 bases). The sequencing input was PBMCs. This clonotype was sampled from a female donor in good health and CMV-seronegative. CDR3 region: CASSLEAPGITDYEQYF. CDR3 coding DNA: TGTGCCAGCAGCTTAGAAGCCCCAGGGATCACGGACTACGAGCAGTACTTC.